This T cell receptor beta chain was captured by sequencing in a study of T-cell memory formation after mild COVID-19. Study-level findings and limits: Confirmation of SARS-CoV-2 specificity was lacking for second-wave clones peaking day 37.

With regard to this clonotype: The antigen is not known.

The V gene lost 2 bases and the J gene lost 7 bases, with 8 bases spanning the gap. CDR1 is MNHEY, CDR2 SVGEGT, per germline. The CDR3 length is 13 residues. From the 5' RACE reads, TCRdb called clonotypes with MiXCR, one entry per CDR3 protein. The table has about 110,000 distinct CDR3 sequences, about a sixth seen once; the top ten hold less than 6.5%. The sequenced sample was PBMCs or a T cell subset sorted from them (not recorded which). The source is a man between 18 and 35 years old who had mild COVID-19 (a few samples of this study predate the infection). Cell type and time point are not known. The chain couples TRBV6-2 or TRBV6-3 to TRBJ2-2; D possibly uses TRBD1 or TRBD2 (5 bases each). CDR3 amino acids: CASSYRDHGELFF. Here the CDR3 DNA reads TGTGCCAGCAGTTACAGGGACCACGGGGAGCTGTTTTTT.